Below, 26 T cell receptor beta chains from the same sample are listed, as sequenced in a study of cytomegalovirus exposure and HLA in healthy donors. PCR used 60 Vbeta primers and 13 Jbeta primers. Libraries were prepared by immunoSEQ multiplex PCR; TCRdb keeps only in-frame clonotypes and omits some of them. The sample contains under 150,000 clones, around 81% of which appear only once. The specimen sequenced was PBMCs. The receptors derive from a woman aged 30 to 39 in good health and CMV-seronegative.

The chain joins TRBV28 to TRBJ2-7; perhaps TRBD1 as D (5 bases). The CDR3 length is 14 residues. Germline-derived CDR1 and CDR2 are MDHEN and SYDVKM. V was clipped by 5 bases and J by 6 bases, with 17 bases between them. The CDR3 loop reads CASSHPQTVGEQYF. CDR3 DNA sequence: TGTGCCAGCAGTCACCCACAGACAGTAGGCGAGCAGTACTTC.

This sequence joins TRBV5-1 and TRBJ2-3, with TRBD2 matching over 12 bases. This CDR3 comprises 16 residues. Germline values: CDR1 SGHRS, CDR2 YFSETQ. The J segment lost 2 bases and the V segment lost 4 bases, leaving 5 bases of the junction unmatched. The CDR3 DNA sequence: TGCGCCAGCAGCGGAGGACTAGCGGGATACACAGATACGCAGTATTTT. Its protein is CASSGGLAGYTDTQYF.

The CDR3 sequence: CASSQFRASGHEQFF. Here the CDR3 DNA reads TGCGCCAGCAGCCAATTCAGAGCCAGCGGTCATGAGCAGTTCTTC. This chain links TRBV4-1 with TRBJ2-1, with D perhaps matching TRBD2 (5 bases). The CDR3 has 15 residues. Per the germline V gene, CDR1 is MGHRA and CDR2 is YSYEKL. The ends were cut back, 2 bases at V and 8 bases at J, with 16 bases in the middle.

For the CDR3, the DNA is TGTGCCAGCGGACAGGGTGGGGAGACCCAGTACTTC. This sequence encodes CASGQGGETQYF. The V call is TRBV6-5, the J call TRBJ2-5; 8 bases are shared with TRBD1. This CDR3 contains 12 residues. Germline values: CDR1 MNHEY, CDR2 SVGAGI. J was trimmed by 5 bases and V by 8 bases; bases with no gene match: 4.

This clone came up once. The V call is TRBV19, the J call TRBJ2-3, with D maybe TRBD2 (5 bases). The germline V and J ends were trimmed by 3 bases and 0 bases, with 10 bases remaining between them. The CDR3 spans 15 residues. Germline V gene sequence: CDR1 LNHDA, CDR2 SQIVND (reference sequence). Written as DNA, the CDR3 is TGTGCCAGTAGTATCGCCGGGAAGAGCACAGATACGCAGTATTTT. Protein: CASSIAGKSTDTQYF.

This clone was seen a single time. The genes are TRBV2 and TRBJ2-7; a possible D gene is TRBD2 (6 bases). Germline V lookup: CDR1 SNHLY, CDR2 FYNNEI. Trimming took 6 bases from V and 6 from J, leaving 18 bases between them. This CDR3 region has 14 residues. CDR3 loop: CASSPGTGSLEQYF. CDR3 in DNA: TGTGCCAGCAGCCCCGGGACTGGAAGTCTCGAGCAGTACTTC.

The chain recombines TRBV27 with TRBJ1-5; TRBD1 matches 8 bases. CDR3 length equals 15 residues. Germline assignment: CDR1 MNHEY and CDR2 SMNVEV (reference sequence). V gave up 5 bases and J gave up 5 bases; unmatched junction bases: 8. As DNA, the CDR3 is TGTGCCAGCAGTAGGATCAGGGGGCCGGATCAGCCCCAGCATTTT. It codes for CASSRIRGPDQPQHF.

CDR3 loop: CASSLGTPYEQYF. The CDR3 DNA sequence: TGTGCCAGCAGCTTAGGGACACCCTACGAGCAGTACTTC. The rearrangement links TRBV7-6 to TRBJ2-7, with D possibly matching TRBD1 (5 bases). Germline V gene sequence: CDR1 SGHVS, CDR2 FNYEAQ. The CDR3 contains 13 residues. V was trimmed by 1 base and J by 2 bases, leaving 6 bases between them.

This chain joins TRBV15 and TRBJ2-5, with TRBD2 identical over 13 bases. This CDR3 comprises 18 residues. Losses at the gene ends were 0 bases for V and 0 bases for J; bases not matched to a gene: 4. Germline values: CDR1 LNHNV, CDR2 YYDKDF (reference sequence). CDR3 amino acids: CATSRELAGGSNQETQYF. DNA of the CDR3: TGTGCCACCAGCAGAGAACTAGCGGGAGGGTCGAACCAAGAGACCCAGTACTTC. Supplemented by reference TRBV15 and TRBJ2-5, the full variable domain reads DAMVIQNPRYQVTQFGKPVTLSCSQTLNHNVMYWYQQKSSQAPKLLFHYYDKDFNNEADTPDNFQSRRPNTSFCFLDIRSPGLGDTAMYLCATSRELAGGSNQETQYFGPGTRLLVL.

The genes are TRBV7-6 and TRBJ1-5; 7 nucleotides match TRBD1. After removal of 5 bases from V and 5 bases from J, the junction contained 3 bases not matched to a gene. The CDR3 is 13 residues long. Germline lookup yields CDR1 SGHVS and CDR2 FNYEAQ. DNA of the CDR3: TGTGCCAGCAGCACCGACAGGGATCAGCCCCAGCATTTT. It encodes CASSTDRDQPQHF.

This CDR3 reads CASSPTSGSAYEQFF. The CDR3, as DNA: TGTGCCAGCAGCCCGACTAGCGGGAGTGCTTATGAGCAGTTCTTC. The chain joins TRBV27 to TRBJ2-1; 12 bases line up with TRBD2. CDR1 and CDR2 from the germline V gene are MNHEY and SMNVEV (reference sequence). V was clipped by 6 bases and J by 8 bases; unmatched bases: 8. The CDR3 consists of 15 residues.

This CDR3 is CASSPTGLANYGYTF. The DNA for the CDR3 is TGTGCCAGCAGTCCGACAGGGTTGGCTAACTATGGCTACACCTTC. The chain couples TRBV25-1 to TRBJ1-2; 7 bases agree with TRBD1. V lost 5 bases, J lost 0 bases, and 6 bases stayed unmatched. The CDR3 contains 15 residues. CDR1 MGHDK and CDR2 SYGVNS come from the germline V gene.

The CDR3 region has the DNA TGTGCCTGGAGCCCTAGCGGCCTCCAGGATGAGCAGTTCTTC. It translates to CAWSPSGLQDEQFF. This rearrangement joins TRBV30 to TRBJ2-1; the match to TRBD2 covers 7 bases. V lost 3 bases, J lost 8 bases, and 10 bases stayed unmatched. Germline-derived CDR1 and CDR2 are GTSNPN and SVGIG (reference sequence). CDR3 size: 14 residues.

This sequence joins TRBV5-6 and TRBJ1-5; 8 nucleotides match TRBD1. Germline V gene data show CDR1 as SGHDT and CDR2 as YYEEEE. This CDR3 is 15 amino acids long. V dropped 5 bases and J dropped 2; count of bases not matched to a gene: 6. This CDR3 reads CASSPGQGGNQPQHF. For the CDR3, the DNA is TGTGCCAGCAGTCCCGGACAGGGCGGCAATCAGCCCCAGCATTTT.

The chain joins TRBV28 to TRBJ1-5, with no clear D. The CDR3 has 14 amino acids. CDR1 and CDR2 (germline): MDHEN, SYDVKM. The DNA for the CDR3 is TGTGCTTTGGGGTTCGTGACCTCGGGGCAGCCCCAGCATTTT. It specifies CALGFVTSGQPQHF.

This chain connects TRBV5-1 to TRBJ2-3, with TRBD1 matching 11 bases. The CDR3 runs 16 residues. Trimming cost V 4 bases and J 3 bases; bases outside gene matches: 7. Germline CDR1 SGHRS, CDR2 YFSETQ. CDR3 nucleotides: TGCGCCAGCAGCAACCGGGACAGGGGGAAGACAGATACGCAGTATTTT. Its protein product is CASSNRDRGKTDTQYF.

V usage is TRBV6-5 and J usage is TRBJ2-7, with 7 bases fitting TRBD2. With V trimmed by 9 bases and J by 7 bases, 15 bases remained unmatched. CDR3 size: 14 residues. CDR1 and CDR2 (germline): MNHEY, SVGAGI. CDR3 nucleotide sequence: TGTGCCAGTTCCGGAGCGGGGCTGGGGGGGGAGCAGTACTTC. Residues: CASSGAGLGGEQYF.

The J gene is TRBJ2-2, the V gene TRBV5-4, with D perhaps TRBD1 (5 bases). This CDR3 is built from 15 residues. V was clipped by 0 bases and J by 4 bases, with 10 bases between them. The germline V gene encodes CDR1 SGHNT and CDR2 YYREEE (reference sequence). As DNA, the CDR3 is TGTGCCAGCAGCTTGGCAGGGCGCAGCACCGGGGAGCTGTTTTTT. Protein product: CASSLAGRSTGELFF.

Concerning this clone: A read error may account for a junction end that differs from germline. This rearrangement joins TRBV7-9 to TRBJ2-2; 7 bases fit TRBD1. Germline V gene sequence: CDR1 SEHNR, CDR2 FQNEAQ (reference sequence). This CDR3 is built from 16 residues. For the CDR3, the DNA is TGTTCCAGCAGCTTCCGAGGGCAGGGGGACACCGGGGAGCTGTTTTTT. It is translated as CSSSFRGQGDTGELFF. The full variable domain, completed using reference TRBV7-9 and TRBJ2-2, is DTGVSQNPRHKITKRGQNVTFRCDPISEHNRLYWYRQTLGQGPEFLTYFQNEAQLEKSRLLSDRFSAERPKGSFSTLEIQRTEQGDSAMYLCSSSFRGQGDTGELFFGEGSRLTVL.

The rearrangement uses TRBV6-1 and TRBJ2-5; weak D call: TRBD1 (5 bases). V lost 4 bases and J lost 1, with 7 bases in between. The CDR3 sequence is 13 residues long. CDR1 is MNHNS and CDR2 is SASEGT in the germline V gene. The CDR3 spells CASSGGAQETQYF. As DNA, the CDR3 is TGTGCCAGCAGTGGGGGCGCCCAAGAGACCCAGTACTTC.

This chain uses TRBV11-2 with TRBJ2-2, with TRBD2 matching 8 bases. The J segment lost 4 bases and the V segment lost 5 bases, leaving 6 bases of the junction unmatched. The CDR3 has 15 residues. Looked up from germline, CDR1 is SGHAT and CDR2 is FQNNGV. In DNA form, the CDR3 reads TGTGCCAGCAGCACGACTAGCGAGGGCACCGGGGAGCTGTTTTTT. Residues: CASSTTSEGTGELFF.

CDR3 in amino acids: CASSSPYIQYF. The CDR3 DNA reads TGTGCCAGCAGTTCTCCGTACATTCAGTACTTC. V is TRBV6-6 and J is TRBJ2-4; no reliable D call. Germline CDR1 MNHNY, CDR2 SVGAGI (reference sequence). V lost 4 bases and J lost 8, with 6 bases in between. The CDR3 has 11 amino acids.

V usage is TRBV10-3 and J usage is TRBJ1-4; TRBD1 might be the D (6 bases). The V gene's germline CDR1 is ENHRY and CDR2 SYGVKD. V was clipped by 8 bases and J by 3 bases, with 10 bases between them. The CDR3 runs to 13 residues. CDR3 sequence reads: CAIHRDPNEKLFF. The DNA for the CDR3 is TGTGCCATCCACAGGGACCCTAATGAAAAACTGTTTTTT.

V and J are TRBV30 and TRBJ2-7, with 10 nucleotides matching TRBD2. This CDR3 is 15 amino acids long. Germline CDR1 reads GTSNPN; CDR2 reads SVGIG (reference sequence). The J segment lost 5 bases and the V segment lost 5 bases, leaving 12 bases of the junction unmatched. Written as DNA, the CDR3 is TGTGCCTGGGCTTCTTTGGGACTAGCGTCGGACGAGCAGTACTTC. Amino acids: CAWASLGLASDEQYF.

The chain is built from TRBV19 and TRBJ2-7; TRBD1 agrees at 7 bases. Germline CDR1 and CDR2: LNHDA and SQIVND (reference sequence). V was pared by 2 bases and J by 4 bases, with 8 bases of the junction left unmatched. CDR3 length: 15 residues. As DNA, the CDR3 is TGTGCCAGTAGTATAAAGGGGGCACCAACATACGAGCAGTACTTC. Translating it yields CASSIKGAPTYEQYF.

The CDR3 region has the DNA TGTGCCAGCAGCTTAGATAGCGGCTCACCTAGCACAGATACGCAGTATTTT. Its protein is CASSLDSGSPSTDTQYF. The chain combines TRBV11-2 with TRBJ2-3; D may be TRBD2 (6 bases). Germline assignment: CDR1 SGHAT and CDR2 FQNNGV. The V end lost 0 bases, the J end lost 0 bases, and 13 bases lay between the germline ends. The CDR3 contains 17 residues.